Detailed here is one TCR beta chain. Its antigen is not yet known. Base qualities are missing; no much larger clone stands one base away. The CDR3 sequence holds 14 residues, the cysteine and phenylalanine included. The entry retains the CDR3 DNA only, 42 bases that are in frame from base 1. V lost 3 bases and J lost 7 bases, and the count of bases not matched to a germline gene is 4. One collaborating source in Seattle enrolled patients during active infection and followed them longitudinally through the course of disease. Each collaborating institution followed its own protocols to collect whole blood in K2EDTA tubes. Collaborator samples were shipped for TCRbeta analysis as frozen whole blood, isolated PBMCs, or DNA extracted from either sample type. TCRbeta CDR3 regions were amplified from genomic DNA by means of the immunoSEQ Assay, a bias-controlled multiplex PCR. Processing in the source paper ran as follows. Nucleated cell counts per sample were estimated from amplification of reference gene primers within the assay. To quantify the absolute abundance of each unique TCRbeta CDR3 rearrangement, sequence reads were collapsed and filtered. For each sample, productive Simpson clonality was calculated as the square root of Simpson's diversity index across productive rearrangements. Sourced from immuneACCESS, this table was stored by TCRdb with only in-frame sequences that have V and J called. A share of the clones is absent; for the studies checked, an unresolved V gene accounts for under half, and the remainder has no known explanation. V, J and clone size reflect that table, while D and trimming were determined from the DNA. A total of 250,000 to 350,000 clones appear in this sample, almost 90% of them only once. Under 3.5% of the sample is held by the ten biggest clonotypes.

The sample originates from a study of blood T cell repertoires in COVID-19 (dated by TCRdb to about 2020). About the investigation overall: Collaborator samples came from the United States, Italy and Spain and covered acute and convalescent phases of COVID-19. The prospective study material was composed of cDNA or gDNA derived from T cells, B-cell-depleted T cells, or PBMCs. Deeply sampled blood TCRbeta repertoires from subjects exposed to, actively infected with, or recovered from COVID-19 were included in the dataset. The repertoires were released in a freely available public database intended as a resource for research on the immune response to SARS-CoV-2. Samples were obtained from the ongoing ImmuneRACE study (first 160 participants) and from 950 to 1,500 subjects provided by 6 global collaborators. Nearly every sample came with metadata listing a de-identified subject ID, COVID-19 status, age in years and sex. Where available, HLA class I and class II types were taken from metadata supplied by the sample provider and were not determined by assay-based typing. Overall study outcomes, separate from this receptor: The quantity of clinical and demographic metadata differed by source and by participant and was supplied without curation.

The sequence came from a woman aged 25 to 39 with COVID-19, enrolled during active disease. Recombination joined TRBV23-1 with TRBJ2-1, with 9 bases aligning to TRBD2. TRBV23-1 falls under the ORF class, with uncertain function. Sequencing input: peripheral blood. The DNA sequence follows: TGCGCCAGCAGTCAGGGGCGGGAGGGTAATGAGCAGTTCTTC. Translated, it gives CASSQGREGNEQFF.